The clone carrying this T cell receptor beta chain has only a few counts. Its antigen remains unknown. Trimming at V came to 2 bases and at J to 2 bases, leaving 12 bases not matched to a gene. Germline values: CDR1 MNHGY, CDR2 SVAAGI. The CDR3 has 17 amino acids. The sample is drawn from a study of CD8+CD57+ T cells in acquired aplastic anemia. The wider study: When averaged, DNA from sorted CD4+ and CD8+ cells came to around 3.4 ug.

Sequenced patients had shown CD8+CD57+ cell expansion by flow cytometry. Diagnosis of severe acquired aplastic anemia applied to all patients. Therapy had not been given to patients before blood sampling. The study's findings and limits: Patients had approximately 30 CD8+ CDR3 sequences in common with controls (the shared set).

Profiles of TCR beta VDJ and CDR3 were generated from a genomic DNA template. TCRdb reprocessed the reads via MiXCR and lists one record per CDR3 protein. Found here are 450,000 to 600,000 distinct CDR3 sequences, around a third of them singletons; the top ten hold roughly 0.89%. This chain links TRBV6-9 with TRBJ2-7, with 7 bases that match TRBD1. The TCR sequence derives from a human donor with aplastic anemia. The specimen was sorted CD4+, CD8+, or CD8+CD57+ T cells (not recorded which) from PBMCs. CDR3 protein: CASSYPIEHRGTYEQYF. In nucleotides, the CDR3 is TGTGCCAGCAGTTATCCCATTGAACACAGGGGAACCTACGAGCAGTACTTC.